The present entry profiles one T cell receptor beta chain with its context. This receptor's antigen is unknown. No clone much larger than this one lies a single base away; base qualities are absent. Deletion took 7 bases off V and 2 bases off J, with a span of 15 bases between the germline ends. Measured from the cysteine to the phenylalanine, the CDR3 is 14 residues long. Here the CDR3 DNA is all that survives: 42 bases in frame from base 1. For CDR1 and CDR2, the germline V gene (reference sequence) lists MNHNY and SVGAGI. This entry comes from a study of blood T cell repertoires in COVID-19 (dated by TCRdb to 2018 to 2021). In terms of the full investigation: The collaborator samples originated in the United States, Italy and Spain and spanned the acute and convalescent phases of COVID-19. Where HLA class I and class II types were available, the types were taken from metadata supplied by the sample provider, not from assay-based typing. The sample metadata nearly always contained a de-identified subject ID, COVID-19 status, age in years and sex. Samples were obtained from the ongoing ImmuneRACE study (first 160 participants) and from 1,254 subjects provided by 6 global collaborators. The prospective study material was composed of cDNA or gDNA derived from T cells, B-cell-depleted T cells, or PBMCs. The repertoires were released in a freely available public database meant as a resource for research on the immune response to SARS-CoV-2. Subjects who had been exposed to COVID-19, were actively infected with it, or had recovered from it provided the deeply sampled blood TCRbeta repertoires that made up the dataset.

The paper's findings and limits, for the study overall: The quantity of clinical and demographic metadata differed by source and by participant and was supplied without curation.

In the prospective study, participants were roughly 18 to 100 years old, resided in 24 geographic areas of the United States, and were enrolled through a virtual design. Cohort assignment in the prospective study relied on participant-reported clinical history from a screening survey and a study questionnaire. Recovered participants in ImmuneRACE Cohort 3 were defined as having two consecutive negative NP/OP PCR tests, clearance from a healthcare professional, or resolution of symptoms. In the prospective study, whole blood, serum and a nasopharyngeal or oropharyngeal swab were collected from each participant by mobile phlebotomists. Over a roughly 2-month period, participants in the prospective study had the option of providing additional blood draws and questionnaires. Prospective study blood samples were shipped either frozen or at room temperature before DNA extraction. TCRbeta CDR3 regions were amplified from genomic DNA by means of the immunoSEQ Assay, a bias-controlled multiplex PCR. The authors processed their data as follows. Within the assay, amplification of reference gene primers was used to estimate how many nucleated cells each sample contained. To quantify the absolute abundance of each unique TCRbeta CDR3 rearrangement, sequence reads were collapsed and filtered. For each sample, productive Simpson clonality was calculated as the square root of Simpson's diversity index across productive rearrangements. TCRdb mirrors the immuneACCESS table, restricted to in-frame sequences. Some clones are absent from its copies; in checked studies, under half trace to an unresolved V gene, and the reason for the others is unknown. The D gene and trimming were derived from the DNA, and the V and J assignments and clone size from that table. The sample contains approximately 260,000 clones, around 92% of them found a single time. The top ten hold 1.9% of the sample.

The specimen sequenced was PBMCs or T cells enriched from blood (not recorded which). The rearrangement combines TRBV6-6 with TRBJ2-7; the best D guess is TRBD2, with 6 bases matching. The sequence was collected from a woman between 55 and 75 years old who had recovered from COVID-19. The CDR3 region has the sequence CASNIAAATYEQYF. At the DNA level, the sequence is TGTGCCAGCAACATAGCGGCAGCTACCTACGAGCAGTACTTC.